These 21 T cell receptor beta chains were all obtained from the same sample, sequenced in a study of OX40 agonist ivuxolimab in advanced cancers. The library was prepared using the immunoSEQ multiplex PCR assay. TCRdb took over this immuneACCESS table, retaining in-frame rearrangements with V and J assigned. Such tables are incomplete; in checked studies, under half of the missing clones stem from an unresolved V gene, and the remainder is unexplained. This sample has fewer than 85,000 clones in its table, and around 80% of those were observed once. 5% of the sample comes from the top ten. Sequences were derived from CD4+ or CD8+ T cells sorted from blood, sampled in a trial of the OX40 agonist ivuxolimab. The source is an adult with an advanced solid tumor such as melanoma, head and neck, liver or kidney cancer.

This chain joins TRBV5-1 and TRBJ2-1; D call uncertain. This CDR3 has 13 amino acids. Trimming left V 0 bases short and J 5 bases short, with 6 bases between. CDR1 is SGHRS and CDR2 is YFSETQ in the germline V gene. The CDR3 coding sequence is TGCGCCAGCAGCTTGGGCGGTGACAATGAGCAGTTCTTC. Encoded protein: CASSLGGDNEQFF.

The chain is built from TRBV2 and TRBJ2-3; TRBD2 agrees at 7 bases. After removal of 4 bases from V and 5 bases from J, the junction contained 9 bases not matched to a gene. Germline-derived CDR1 and CDR2 are SNHLY and FYNNEI. This CDR3 spans 15 amino acids. The CDR3 coding sequence is TGTGCCAGCAGTGTATCGGGAGGCGGTGGAGATACGCAGTATTTT. Protein: CASSVSGGGGDTQYF.

This chain joins TRBV6-5 and TRBJ1-1; D is unclear. V was shortened by 5 bases and J by 0 bases, with 13 bases between the two germline ends. Germline CDR1 is MNHEY and CDR2 is SVGAGI. The CDR3 sequence is 15 residues long. CDR3 residues: CASSKKGWLNTEAFF. DNA for the CDR3: TGTGCCAGCAGTAAGAAAGGGTGGTTGAACACTGAAGCTTTCTTT.

J is TRBJ1-5 and V is TRBV2; D might be TRBD1 (5 bases). V lost 4 bases and J 6 bases, leaving 10 bases between the germline ends. This CDR3 comprises 13 residues. Germline loops: CDR1 SNHLY, CDR2 FYNNEI. CDR3 protein: CASSVGGVQPQHF. The CDR3 bases are TGTGCCAGCAGTGTGGGAGGGGTTCAGCCCCAGCATTTT.

This clone has a handful of counts. The J gene is TRBJ2-3, the V gene TRBV11-3; D is ambiguous. Between the trimmed V and J ends, which lost 3 bases and 10 bases, there was a span of 8 bases. CDR1 SGHNT and CDR2 YENEEA come from the germline V gene. This CDR3 contains 11 residues. CDR3 region: CASSLYLPQYF. The CDR3 nucleotides read TGTGCCAGCAGCTTGTATCTACCGCAGTATTTT.

This chain uses TRBV6-5 with TRBJ2-5; tentatively, D is TRBD1 or TRBD2 (6 bases each). Trimming stripped 3 bases from V and 2 bases from J, with 13 bases between. From germline, CDR1 is MNHEY and CDR2 SVGAGI. The CDR3 loop spans 15 amino acids. The chain's CDR3 is CASSYNRDSQETQYF. Written as DNA, the CDR3 is TGTGCCAGCAGTTATAACAGGGACTCTCAAGAGACCCAGTACTTC.

The chain is built from TRBV5-1 and TRBJ2-7; tentative D call: TRBD2 (5 bases). Trimming left V 4 bases short and J 2 bases short, with 16 bases between. This CDR3 spans 15 amino acids. The germline gives CDR1 SGHRS, CDR2 YFSETQ. CDR3 loop: CASSAGGLTTYEQYF. The DNA for the CDR3 is TGCGCCAGCAGCGCCGGTGGACTGACGACCTACGAGCAGTACTTC. Looking up the rest from reference TRBV5-1 and TRBJ2-7 gives the full variable domain: KAGVTQTPRYLIKTRGQQVTLSCSPISGHRSVSWYQQTPGQGLQFLFEYFSETQRNKGNFPGRFSGRQFSNSRSEMNVSTLELGDSALYLCASSAGGLTTYEQYFGPGTRLTVT.

V gene TRBV5-1 combines with J gene TRBJ2-5, with a weak D call TRBD2 (6 bases). Trimming removed 4 bases at V and 4 bases at J, with 17 bases between. Per germline, CDR1 SGHRS and CDR2 YFSETQ. The CDR3 has 15 residues. CDR3 nucleotides: TGCGCCAGCAGCATTACGACTAGAGACGGAGAGACCCAGTACTTC. It encodes CASSITTRDGETQYF.

This clone was detected once. The V gene is TRBV4-2, the J gene TRBJ2-7; D gene unclear. Germline-derived CDR1 and CDR2 are LGHNA and YNFKEQ. Trimming cost V 0 bases and J 2 bases, with 8 bases left between them. The CDR3 length is 14 residues. CDR3 residues: CASSQDLGTYEQYF. The CDR3 DNA reads TGTGCCAGCAGCCAAGATTTAGGGACCTACGAGCAGTACTTC.

The V call is TRBV7-2, the J call TRBJ1-2; D perhaps matches TRBD1 (6 bases). From germline, CDR1 is SGHTA and CDR2 FQGNSA. The germline V and J ends were trimmed by 3 bases and 2 bases, with 10 bases remaining between them. This CDR3 is built from 14 residues. CDR3 loop: CASSLTGTNYGYTF. Here the CDR3 DNA reads TGTGCCAGCAGCTTGACAGGCACGAACTATGGCTACACCTTC.

The CDR3 region has the DNA TGTGCCAGCTCACCCGCACCTAGTGAGACCCAGTACTTC. This gives the protein CASSPAPSETQYF. This chain links TRBV18 with TRBJ2-5, with D unresolved. Germline-derived CDR1 and CDR2 are KGHSH and LQKENI. This CDR3 has 13 amino acids. Deletions cut 3 bases from V and 5 bases from J, with 10 bases between. Together with reference TRBV18 and TRBJ2-5, the CDR3 gives the full variable domain: NAGVMQNPRHLVRRRGQEARLRCSPMKGHSHVYWYRQLPEEGLKFMVYLQKENIIDESGMPKERFSAEFPKEGPSILRIQQVVRGDSAAYFCASSPAPSETQYFGPGTRLLVL.

The gene calls are TRBV11-2 and TRBJ1-6; 7 bases fit TRBD1. Germline lookup yields CDR1 SGHAT and CDR2 FQNNGV. The length of the CDR3 is 15 residues. V lost 1 base to trimming and J lost 7 bases; unmatched junction nucleotides: 4. The CDR3 DNA follows: TGTGCCAGCAGCTTAGCTCAGGGGGGGAATTCACCCCTCCACTTT. It yields the protein CASSLAQGGNSPLHF.

This chain uses TRBV25-1 with TRBJ1-4; D is perhaps TRBD1 (5 bases). Trimming left V 3 bases short and J 3 bases short, with 5 bases between. CDR1 is MGHDK, CDR2 SYGVNS, per germline. This CDR3 region has 13 residues. CDR3 nucleotides: TGTGCCAGCAGTGACAGGGCTAATGAAAAACTGTTTTTT. It translates to CASSDRANEKLFF.

The sample holds one count of this clone. The CDR3 sequence is CASSLLSQRYNEQFF. As DNA, the CDR3 is TGTGCCAGCAGTTTATTGTCCCAGAGGTACAATGAGCAGTTCTTC. The rearrangement links TRBV28 to TRBJ2-1; D unclear. CDR1 and CDR2 from the germline V gene are MDHEN and SYDVKM. This CDR3 contains 15 residues. V was shortened by 1 base and J by 4 bases, with 11 bases between the two germline ends.

This chain links TRBV4-1 with TRBJ2-5; TRBD2 is a possible D gene (6 bases). CDR3 size: 14 residues. The V gene lost 4 bases and the J gene lost 0 bases, with 9 bases spanning the gap. Germline loops: CDR1 MGHRA, CDR2 YSYEKL. The CDR3 sequence is CASSRPGDQETQYF. In DNA form, the CDR3 reads TGCGCCAGCAGCCGACCGGGGGACCAAGAGACCCAGTACTTC.

This clone has more than one count but fewer than ten. The J gene is TRBJ2-5, the V gene TRBV7-8; a possible D gene is TRBD1 (6 bases). Germline V gene data show CDR1 as SGHVS and CDR2 as FQNEAQ. The germline V and J ends were trimmed by 0 bases and 9 bases, with 17 bases remaining between them. The CDR3 contains 15 residues. The CDR3 DNA is TGTGCCAGCAGCTTAGCGCTCCAGGGGACCGGGGCCCAGTACTTC. This encodes CASSLALQGTGAQYF.

The chain employs TRBV2 and TRBJ1-5, with D hard to call. The CDR3 runs to 14 residues. V was shortened by 5 bases and J by 0 bases, with 8 bases between the two germline ends. Germline V CDR1 and CDR2: SNHLY, FYNNEI. The CDR3 sequence: CASSQDNSNQPQHF. The CDR3 DNA reads TGTGCCAGCAGTCAGGATAATAGCAATCAGCCCCAGCATTTT.

This rearrangement joins TRBV5-1 to TRBJ2-1; D possibly corresponds to TRBD1 (6 bases). The CDR3 has 16 residues. V was trimmed by 0 bases and J by 2 bases, leaving 12 bases between them. Germline assignment: CDR1 SGHRS and CDR2 YFSETQ. CDR3 loop: CASSLEQGPAYNEQFF. DNA for the CDR3: TGCGCCAGCAGCTTGGAGCAGGGGCCCGCCTACAATGAGCAGTTCTTC.

This clone was counted only a few times. J is TRBJ2-3 and V is TRBV5-6; D gene uncertain. The V and J ends lost 1 base and 6 bases respectively, with 6 bases between them. Germline V CDR1 and CDR2: SGHDT, YYEEEE. The CDR3 sequence is 12 residues long. CDR3 protein: CASSLLADTQYF. The DNA of the CDR3 is TGTGCCAGCAGCTTGCTTGCGGATACGCAGTATTTT.

This chain links TRBV18 with TRBJ2-5; D is uncertain. CDR1 and CDR2 (germline): KGHSH, LQKENI. The CDR3 runs 13 residues. The germline V and J ends were trimmed by 4 bases and 3 bases, with 9 bases remaining between them. CDR3 loop: CASSQAQKETQYF. CDR3 nucleotides: TGTGCCAGCTCACAGGCACAAAAAGAGACCCAGTACTTC.

V usage is TRBV28 and J usage is TRBJ1-1; 12 nucleotides agree with TRBD1. J gave up 12 bases and V 2 bases, and 7 bases lay outside the gene matches. The CDR3 has 14 amino acids. Germline CDR1 and CDR2: MDHEN and SYDVKM. In nucleotides, the CDR3 is TGTGCCAGCAGTTTAGCCGGGACAGGGGGCAGGCCTTTCTTT. It encodes CASSLAGTGGRPFF.